The next 17 T cell receptor beta chains were all read from a single sample in a study of breast tumors, draining lymph nodes, adjacent tissues. TCRdb fed the multiplex PCR reads into MiXCR, producing one record per CDR3 protein. The sample has under 250,000 distinct CDR3 sequences; approximately 30% are singletons. Samples came from axillary lymph nodes draining the breast cancer. The sequenced sample consisted of axillary lymph node tissue. Receptor source: a female donor with breast cancer. Some clones in this sample may be carry-over from other donors' samples.

This chain links TRBV20-1 with TRBJ1-4; 9 bases match TRBD1. The CDR3 length is 16 residues. The germline V gene has CDR1 DFQATT and CDR2 SNEGSKA (reference sequence). Unmatched junction bases numbered 12, after V lost 0 bases and J lost 10 bases. The CDR3 spells CSARDTAGTGSRKLFF. The CDR3 DNA is TGCAGTGCTAGAGATACCGCCGGGACAGGGAGCCGAAAACTGTTTTTT.

This clonotype has ten or more counts. V is TRBV12-3 or TRBV12-4 and J is TRBJ2-2; 8 bases fit TRBD2. V shed 4 bases, J shed 4 bases, and the junction held 5 bases outside the gene matches. The CDR3 extends over 15 amino acids. The CDR3 sequence: CASSSAGAITGELFF. CDR3 DNA sequence: TGTGCCAGCAGTTCAGCGGGAGCGATCACCGGGGAGCTGTTTTTT.

This clonotype has ten or more counts. This sequence joins TRBV15 and TRBJ1-2; 8 nucleotides line up with TRBD1. The CDR3 extends over 14 amino acids. The V gene's germline CDR1 is LNHNV and CDR2 YYDKDF (reference sequence). V was pared by 4 bases and J by 4 bases, with 5 bases of the junction left unmatched. DNA for the CDR3: TGTGCCACCAGCACTCGACAGGGGATCTATGGCTACACCTTC. It encodes CATSTRQGIYGYTF.

J is TRBJ1-5 and V is TRBV20-1; the D is unclear. The CDR3 sequence is 15 residues long. CDR1 DFQATT and CDR2 SNEGSKA come from the germline V gene (reference sequence). Deletions cut 3 bases from V and 0 bases from J, with 12 bases between. The CDR3 region has the DNA TGCAGTGCTAGTTTAACGGCCCCTAGCAATCAGCCCCAGCATTTT. The encoded protein is CSASLTAPSNQPQHF.

J is TRBJ2-5 and V is TRBV29-1; no clear D. This CDR3 has 11 amino acids. Germline loops: CDR1 SQVTM, CDR2 ANQGSEA. In nucleotides, the CDR3 is TGCAGTCCCACCCGTCCGGAGACCCAGTACTTC. Amino acids: CSPTRPETQYF.

This clonotype was counted many times. The chain employs TRBV18 and TRBJ2-7; weak D call: TRBD1 (5 bases). V was cut by 3 bases and J by 3 bases, with 12 bases left in between. From germline, CDR1 is KGHSH and CDR2 LQKENI. The CDR3 covers 14 residues. The CDR3 DNA follows: TGTGCCAGCTCACCCCAGGGTGGAGACTACGAGCAGTACTTC. This encodes CASSPQGGDYEQYF.

In the case of this clonotype: A much more abundant neighbour one base away suggests this may be a read error. The gene calls are TRBV20-1 and TRBJ1-5, with a weak D call TRBD1 (6 bases). Trimming took 1 base from V and 3 from J, leaving 16 bases between them. CDR3 size: 16 residues. Germline V gene lookup returns CDR1 DFQATT and CDR2 SNEGSKA (reference sequence). CDR3 residues: CSARGLAGVANQPQHF. The DNA for the CDR3 is TGCAGTGCTAGAGGGCTCGCAGGGGTTGCCAATCAGCCCCAGCATTTT.

This clonotype has at least ten counts. The rearrangement links TRBV11-1 to TRBJ2-7; 7 bases are a match to TRBD2. J lost 4 bases, V lost 1 base, and 10 bases had no gene match. Germline assignment: CDR1 SGHAT and CDR2 FQDESV (reference sequence). The CDR3 consists of 16 residues. DNA for the CDR3: TGTGCCAGCAGCTTAGTAGGCGACGCCGGGAGGTACGAGCAGTACTTC. The encoded protein is CASSLVGDAGRYEQYF. Looking up the rest from reference TRBV11-1 and TRBJ2-7 gives the full variable domain: EAEVAQSPRYKITEKSQAVAFWCDPISGHATLYWYRQILGQGPELLVQFQDESVVDDSQLPKDRFSAERLKGVDSTLKIQPAELGDSAMYLCASSLVGDAGRYEQYFGPGTRLTVT.

This clonotype was observed at least ten times. At one boundary the junction diverges from the germline segment, which might be a read error. The V gene is TRBV27, the J gene TRBJ2-7; D possibly corresponds to TRBD1 (5 bases). The V gene's germline CDR1 is MNHEY and CDR2 SMNVEV (reference sequence). This CDR3 spans 12 amino acids. The CDR3 spells CASSFQGYEQYF. In nucleotides, the CDR3 is TGCGCCAGCAGCTTTCAGGGTTATGAGCAGTACTTC.

This clonotype was picked up a small number of times. A junction end diverges from the germline sequence, so it may reflect a read error. This chain joins TRBV6-2 or TRBV6-3 and TRBJ2-5, with 8 positions matching TRBD2. Per the germline V gene, CDR1 is MNHEY and CDR2 is SVGEGT. The CDR3 loop spans 18 amino acids. The CDR3 bases are TGTGCCAGCAGTCACTCGAGTAGAATAGCGGGACCCCAAGAGACCCAGTACTTC. Its protein product is CASSHSSRIAGPQETQYF.

As regards this clonotype: This clone may be a read error of a much larger clone one base away. This chain links TRBV6-1 with TRBJ1-2; D gene uncertain. The V end lost 8 bases, the J end lost 5 bases, and 18 bases lay between the germline ends. Germline V gene sequence: CDR1 MNHNS, CDR2 SASEGT. There are 14 residues in the CDR3. The CDR3 DNA follows: TGTGCCAGCGCCGTTTCGAGGGTGTCTTATGGCTACACCTTC. This codes for CASAVSRVSYGYTF.

This clonotype was found many times. J is TRBJ2-1 and V is TRBV14; D unresolved. This CDR3 spans 15 amino acids. V dropped 3 bases and J dropped 5 bases, with 14 bases sitting between them. The germline V gene encodes CDR1 SGHDN and CDR2 FVKESK. The CDR3 region is CASSHERRTDNEQFF. The DNA of the CDR3 is TGTGCCAGCAGCCATGAGCGACGTACCGACAATGAGCAGTTCTTC.

Regarding this clonotype: The junction shows a germline mismatch at one end, possibly a read error. The rearrangement links TRBV20-1 to TRBJ1-3; D perhaps matches TRBD1 (5 bases). Germline V gene lookup returns CDR1 DFQATT and CDR2 SNEGSKA (reference sequence). The CDR3 sequence is 16 residues long. CDR3 coding DNA: TGCAGTGCTCGAGAGATGGGCAGGGTGTCTGGAAACACCATATATTTT. Protein product: CSAREMGRVSGNTIYF.

Many counts were recorded for this clonotype. This rearrangement joins TRBV12-3 or TRBV12-4 to TRBJ2-3, with D possibly being TRBD1 (6 bases). CDR3 length: 15 amino acids. With 5 bases removed from V and 1 base from J, the gap between germline ends came to 13 bases. CDR3 DNA: TGTGCCAGCAGTCTGAGGGGGACGGGCACAGATACGCAGTATTTT. Amino acid sequence: CASSLRGTGTDTQYF.

The sample holds many counts of this clonotype. The CDR3 loop is CSARLGETQYF. CDR3 DNA sequence: TGCAGTGCTAGATTGGGAGAGACCCAGTACTTC. The chain combines TRBV20-1 with TRBJ2-5; the D is unclear. Per germline, CDR1 DFQATT and CDR2 SNEGSKA (reference sequence). The ends were cut back, 2 bases at V and 4 bases at J, with 5 bases in the middle. This CDR3 is built from 11 residues.

The chain employs TRBV20-1 and TRBJ2-1; D unresolved. Trimming removed 2 bases from V and 7 bases from J, with 12 bases in between. This CDR3 is built from 13 residues. The germline V gene has CDR1 DFQATT and CDR2 SNEGSKA (reference sequence). The CDR3: CSARPPLRNEQFF. The DNA for the CDR3 is TGCAGTGCTAGACCCCCCCTTCGGAATGAGCAGTTCTTC.

This clonotype was seen ten or more times. The chain combines TRBV27 with TRBJ2-7; D is possibly TRBD1 (6 bases). V dropped 5 bases and J dropped 3 bases, with 17 bases sitting between them. The CDR3 covers 15 residues. The germline CDR1 and CDR2 sequences are MNHEY and SMNVEV (reference sequence). The CDR3 coding sequence is TGTGCCAGCAGTCCCCTAGACAGGCCAAGCTACGAGCAGTACTTC. It codes for CASSPLDRPSYEQYF.